One T cell receptor (beta chain) is described in this entry. Assay used: immunoSEQ multiplex PCR; TCRdb lists only in-frame clones, some missing. Among approximately 50,000 clones listed, over 90% were seen once. The data were taken from a study of T cell changes during pregnancy in multiple sclerosis. The TCR originated in a female donor in good health, enrolled as a control in a pregnancy study. The specimen comprised CD4+ T cells from peripheral blood mononuclear cells, sampled after pregnancy.

Here the CDR3 reads CASSPFTGAFTQYF. CDR3 nucleotide sequence: TGTGCCAGCAGCCCTTTCACGGGAGCCTTTACGCAGTATTTT. The chain joins TRBV7-8 to TRBJ2-3; D may be TRBD2 (6 bases). CDR1 SGHVS and CDR2 FQNEAQ come from the germline V gene. The ends were cut back, 5 bases at V and 8 bases at J, with 17 bases in the middle. This CDR3 has 14 residues.